The 8 T cell receptor beta chains below all came from one sample that was sequenced in a study of CD8+CD57+ T cells in acquired aplastic anemia. Only patients with CD8+CD57+ cell expansion on flow cytometry were chosen for sequencing. Genomic DNA, the template, was used for profiling of the TCR beta VDJ and CDR3. From the reads, TCRdb called clonotypes with MiXCR, one entry per CDR3 protein. The data contain roughly 160,000 distinct CDR3 sequences, about 64% of them singletons. Specimen: sorted CD4+, CD8+, or CD8+CD57+ T cells (not recorded which) from PBMCs. The receptors come from a human donor with aplastic anemia.

This clonotype was found once. The chain carries TRBV9 and TRBJ1-1; D is ambiguous. The CDR3 is 13 amino acids. Trimming left V 2 bases short and J 11 bases short, with 16 bases between. Germline CDR1 SGDLS, CDR2 YYNGEE. The CDR3 coding sequence is TGTGCCAGCAGCGTCCGCGGCAGTGACTCGGCTTTCTTT. It specifies CASSVRGSDSAFF. The whole variable domain, remainder taken from reference TRBV9 and TRBJ1-1, is DSGVTQTPKHLITATGQRVTLRCSPRSGDLSVYWYQQSLDQGLQFLIQYYNGEERAKGNILERFSAQQFPDLHSELNLSSLELGDSALYFCASSVRGSDSAFFGQGTRLTVV.

This chain uses TRBV5-4 with TRBJ1-2; TRBD1 might be the D (5 bases). V lost 0 bases, J lost 2 bases, and 11 bases lay in between. The CDR3 is made up of 15 amino acids. Per the germline V gene, CDR1 is SGHNT and CDR2 is YYREEE (reference sequence). The chain's CDR3 is CASSLATQGNYGYTF. CDR3 DNA sequence: TGTGCCAGCAGCTTGGCGACGCAGGGAAACTATGGCTACACCTTC.

This clonotype was counted once. The chain joins TRBV20-1 to TRBJ2-1; D not certain. The V and J ends lost 3 bases and 0 bases respectively, with 6 bases between them. Germline loops: CDR1 DFQATT, CDR2 SNEGSKA (reference sequence). The CDR3 covers 13 residues. The CDR3 bases are TGCAGTGCTAGCGGTAGCTCCTACAATGAGCAGTTCTTC. Encoded protein: CSASGSSYNEQFF.

This clonotype was observed a handful of times. This sequence joins TRBV7-2 and TRBJ1-1; D may be TRBD1 (5 bases). Germline lookup yields CDR1 SGHTA and CDR2 FQGNSA. The CDR3 is 15 residues long. The V end was cut by 5 bases, the J end by 0 bases, with 13 bases between. The CDR3 region has the DNA TGTGCCAGCAGCCCACAACAGGCATTGAACACTGAAGCTTTCTTT. It codes for CASSPQQALNTEAFF.

V usage is TRBV20-1 and J usage is TRBJ2-5, with 8 bases matching TRBD2. The germline V gene encodes CDR1 DFQATT and CDR2 SNEGSKA (reference sequence). The CDR3 totals 14 residues. Unmatched junction bases numbered 9, after V lost 4 bases and J lost 5 bases. In DNA, the CDR3 is TGCAGTGCTACTTTAGGACTAGCTAGGGAGACCCAGTACTTC. It codes for CSATLGLARETQYF.

A remark on this clonotype: Mismatch with germline at one junction end may stem from a read error. CDR3 in DNA: TGCGCCAGCAGCCCCTCAGGGGATCAGAATTCACCCCTCCACTTC. Translating gives CASSPSGDQNSPLHF. This sequence joins TRBV5-1 and TRBJ1-6; tentatively, D is TRBD1 (6 bases). The CDR3 runs 15 residues. Germline lookup yields CDR1 SGHRS and CDR2 YFSETQ.

In this sample, this clonotype turned up a few times. The rearrangement links TRBV7-8 to TRBJ1-5; no reliable D call. CDR1 and CDR2 from the germline V gene are SGHVS and FQNEAQ. This CDR3 has 13 residues. Trimming removed 0 bases at V and 4 bases at J, with 4 bases between. The CDR3 bases are TGTGCCAGCAGCTTAGCGCAGAATCAGCCCCAGCATTTT. Translation: CASSLAQNQPQHF. Full variable domain (remainder filled in from reference TRBV7-8 and TRBJ1-5): GAGVSQSPRYKVAKRGQDVALRCDPISGHVSLFWYQQALGQGPEFLTYFQNEAQLDKSGLPSDRFFAERPEGSVSTLKIQRTQQEDSAVYLCASSLAQNQPQHFGDGTRLSIL.

This clonotype occurred a few times. The gene calls are TRBV15 and TRBJ1-6; D might be TRBD1 (6 bases). V was clipped by 5 bases and J by 7 bases, with 9 bases between them. Per the germline V gene, CDR1 is LNHNV and CDR2 is YYDKDF (reference sequence). The CDR3 has 13 amino acids. CDR3 bases: TGTGCCACCAGCGTCGGGACAAATTCACCCCTCCACTTT. This translates into CATSVGTNSPLHF.